This is a list of T cell receptor beta chains from one sample in a study of blood T cell repertoires in COVID-19. Data came from immunoSEQ multiplex PCR; TCRdb stores just in-frame clones and leaves some out. The sample yields roughly 92,000 clones, 90% seen once. What was sequenced was peripheral blood. Source of these receptors: a woman of 80 years or more with active or convalescent COVID-19. The CDR3 runs from the conserved cysteine through the conserved F or W. The D gene is left open where the match is weak. Clone size is stated in some rows and not others, as once, few, many or a class when expanded.

v_gene	d_gene	abundance	j_gene	CDR3nt	CDR3aa
TRBV3-1/TRBV3-2	TRBD1	NA	TRBJ1-1	TGTGCCAGCAGCCAACCGGGACAGGGTATCCCTGAAGCTTTCTTT	CASSQPGQGIPEAFF
TRBV28	TRBD1	NA	TRBJ1-2	TGTGCCAGCAGTCCGCCGGGACAGGGGGCGACTAACTATGGCTACACCTTC	CASSPPGQGATNYGYTF
TRBV5-1	TRBD1	NA	TRBJ1-1	TGCGCCAGCAGCTTGACAGGGGAGAACACTGAAGCTTTCTTT	CASSLTGENTEAFF
TRBV19	NA	NA	TRBJ1-3	TGTGCCAGTACTCGCTCCGGGGGTGGCTCTGGAAACACCATATATTTT	CASTRSGGGSGNTIYF
TRBV5-1	NA	NA	TRBJ2-1	TGCGCCAGCAGCCCGGTGGCTAGGTCCTACAATGAGCAGTTCTTC	CASSPVARSYNEQFF
TRBV7-2	TRBD1	NA	TRBJ1-4	TGTGCCAGCAGCGCCCCCGGGACAGGGGATGAAAAACTGTTTTTT	CASSAPGTGDEKLFF
TRBV25-1	NA	NA	TRBJ1-1	TGTGCCAGCAGGGGTAGGCAGGTCGAGACTGAAGCTTTCTTT	CASRGRQVETEAFF
TRBV19	TRBD1	NA	TRBJ2-7	TGTGCCAGTAGCCAGGGGACAGTAACCTACGAGCAGTACTTC	CASSQGTVTYEQYF
TRBV19	TRBD1	NA	TRBJ1-5	TGTGCCAGTAGGGCGACAGGGGGTTATCAGCCCCAGCATTTT	CASRATGGYQPQHF
TRBV10-3	TRBD2	NA	TRBJ2-2	TGTGCCATCAGTGCGGCTAGCGGGAGGGCGGCGGGGGAGCTGTTTTTT	CAISAASGRAAGELFF
TRBV29-1	NA	NA	TRBJ1-1	TGCCGCGTTGAAGGGGGGCGGGAGAACAGGCGGGGAGGCACTGAAGCTTTCTTT	CRVEGGRENRRGGTEAFF
TRBV29-1	NA	NA	TRBJ2-3	TGCAGCGTTGTTGGGCTTACTAGCACAGATACGCAGTATTTT	CSVVGLTSTDTQYF
TRBV29-1	TRBD1	once	TRBJ2-5	TGCAGCGTCACTGGACAGGGCCAAGAGACCCAGTACTTC	CSVTGQGQETQYF